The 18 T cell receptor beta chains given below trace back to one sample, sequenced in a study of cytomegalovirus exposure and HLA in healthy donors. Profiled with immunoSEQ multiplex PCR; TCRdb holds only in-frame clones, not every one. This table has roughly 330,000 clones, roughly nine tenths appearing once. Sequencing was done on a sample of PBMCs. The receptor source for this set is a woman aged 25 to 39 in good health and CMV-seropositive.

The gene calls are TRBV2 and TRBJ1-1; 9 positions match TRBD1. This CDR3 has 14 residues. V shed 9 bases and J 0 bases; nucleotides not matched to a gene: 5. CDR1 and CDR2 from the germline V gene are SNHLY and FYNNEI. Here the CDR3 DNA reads TGTGCCAGTTGGGACAGGGTCATGAACACTGAAGCTTTCTTT. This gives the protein CASWDRVMNTEAFF.

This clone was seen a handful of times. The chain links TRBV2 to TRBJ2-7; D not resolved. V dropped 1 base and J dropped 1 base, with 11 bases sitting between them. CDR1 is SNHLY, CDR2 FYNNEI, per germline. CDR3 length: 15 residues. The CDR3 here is CASSEEGRASYEQYF. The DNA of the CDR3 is TGTGCCAGCAGTGAAGAGGGTCGGGCGTCCTACGAGCAGTACTTC. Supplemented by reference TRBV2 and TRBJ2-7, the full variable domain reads EPEVTQTPSHQVTQMGQEVILRCVPISNHLYFYWYRQILGQKVEFLVSFYNNEISEKSEIFDDQFSVERPDGSNFTLKIRSTKLEDSAMYFCASSEEGRASYEQYFGPGTRLTVT.

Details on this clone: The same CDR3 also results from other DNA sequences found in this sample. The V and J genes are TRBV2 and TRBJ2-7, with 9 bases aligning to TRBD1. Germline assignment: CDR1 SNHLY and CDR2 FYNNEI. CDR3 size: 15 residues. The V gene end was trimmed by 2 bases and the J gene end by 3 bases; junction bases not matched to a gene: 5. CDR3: CASSESGQGIYEQYF. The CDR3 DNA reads TGTGCCAGCAGTGAATCGGGACAGGGTATCTACGAGCAGTACTTC.

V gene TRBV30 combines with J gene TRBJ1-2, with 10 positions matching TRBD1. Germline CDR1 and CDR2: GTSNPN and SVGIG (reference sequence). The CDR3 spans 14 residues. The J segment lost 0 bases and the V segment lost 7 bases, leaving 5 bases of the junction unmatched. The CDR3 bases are TGTGCCTACGAGGGACAGGGGTCTAACTATGGCTACACCTTC. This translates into CAYEGQGSNYGYTF.

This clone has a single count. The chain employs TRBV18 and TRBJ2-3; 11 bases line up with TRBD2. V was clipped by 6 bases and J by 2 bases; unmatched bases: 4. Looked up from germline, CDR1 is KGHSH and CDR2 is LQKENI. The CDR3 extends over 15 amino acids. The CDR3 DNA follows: TGTGCCAGCTCCTTAGCGGGAGGGAACACAGATACGCAGTATTTT. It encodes CASSLAGGNTDTQYF.

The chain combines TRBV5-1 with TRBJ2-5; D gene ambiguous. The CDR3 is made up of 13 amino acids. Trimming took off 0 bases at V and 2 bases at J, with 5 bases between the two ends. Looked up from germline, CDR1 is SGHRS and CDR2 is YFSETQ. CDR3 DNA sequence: TGCGCCAGCAGCTTGGATGTACAAGAGACCCAGTACTTC. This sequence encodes CASSLDVQETQYF.

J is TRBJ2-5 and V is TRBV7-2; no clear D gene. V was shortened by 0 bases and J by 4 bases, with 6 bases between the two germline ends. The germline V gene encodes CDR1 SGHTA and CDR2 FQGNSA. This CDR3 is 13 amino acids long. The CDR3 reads CASSLAHIETQYF. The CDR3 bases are TGTGCCAGCAGCTTAGCGCACATAGAGACCCAGTACTTC.

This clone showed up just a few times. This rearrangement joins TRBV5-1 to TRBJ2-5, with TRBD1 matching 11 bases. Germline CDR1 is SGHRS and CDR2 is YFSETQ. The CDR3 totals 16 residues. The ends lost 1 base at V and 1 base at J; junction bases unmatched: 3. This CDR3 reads CASSLSGTGGQETQYF. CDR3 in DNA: TGCGCCAGCAGCTTGTCCGGGACAGGGGGCCAAGAGACCCAGTACTTC.

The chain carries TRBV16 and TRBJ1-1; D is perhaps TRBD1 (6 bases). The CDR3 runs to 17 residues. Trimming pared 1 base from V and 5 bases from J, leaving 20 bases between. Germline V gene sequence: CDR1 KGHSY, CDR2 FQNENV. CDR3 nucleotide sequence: TGTGCCAGCAGCCAATTAAGGCAGAAGGGGGAATCGACTGAAGCTTTCTTT. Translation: CASSQLRQKGESTEAFF.

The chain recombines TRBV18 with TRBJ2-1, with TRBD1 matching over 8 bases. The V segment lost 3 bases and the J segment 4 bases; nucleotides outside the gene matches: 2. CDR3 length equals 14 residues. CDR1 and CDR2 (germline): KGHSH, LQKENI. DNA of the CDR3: TGTGCCAGCTCACCCGGGACAGGATACAATGAGCAGTTCTTC. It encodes CASSPGTGYNEQFF.

CDR3 region: CASSHGTSTDTQYF. CDR3 bases: TGTGCCAGCAGCCACGGGACCTCCACAGATACGCAGTATTTT. This chain links TRBV7-7 with TRBJ2-3, with D tentatively TRBD1 or TRBD2 (5 bases each). The V and J ends lost 5 bases and 2 bases respectively, with 11 bases between them. CDR3 size: 14 residues. Per germline, CDR1 SSHAT and CDR2 FNYEAQ (reference sequence).

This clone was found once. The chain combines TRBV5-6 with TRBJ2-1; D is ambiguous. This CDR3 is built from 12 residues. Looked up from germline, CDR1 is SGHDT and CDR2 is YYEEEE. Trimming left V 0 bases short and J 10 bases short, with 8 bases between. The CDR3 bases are TGTGCCAGCAGCTTGGCCGGTTTCGAGCAGTTCTTC. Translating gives CASSLAGFEQFF. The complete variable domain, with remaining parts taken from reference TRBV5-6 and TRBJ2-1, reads DAGVTQSPTHLIKTRGQQVTLRCSPKSGHDTVSWYQQALGQGPQFIFQYYEEEERQRGNFPDRFSGHQFPNYSSELNVNALLLGDSALYLCASSLAGFEQFFGPGTRLTVL.

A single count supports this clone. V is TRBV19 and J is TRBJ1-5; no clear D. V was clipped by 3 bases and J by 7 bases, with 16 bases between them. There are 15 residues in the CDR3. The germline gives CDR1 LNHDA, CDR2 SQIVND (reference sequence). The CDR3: CASSITLQAIQPQHF. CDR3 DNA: TGTGCCAGTAGTATCACCCTCCAAGCAATACAGCCCCAGCATTTT.

The CDR3 protein is CSVLNREVYEQYF. As DNA, the CDR3 is TGCAGCGTTCTTAACAGGGAGGTCTACGAGCAGTACTTC. The chain carries TRBV29-1 and TRBJ2-7; perhaps D is TRBD1 or TRBD2 (6 bases each). Deletions cut 5 bases from V and 3 bases from J, with 14 bases between. CDR1 and CDR2 (germline): SQVTM, ANQGSEA. The CDR3 is 13 amino acids.

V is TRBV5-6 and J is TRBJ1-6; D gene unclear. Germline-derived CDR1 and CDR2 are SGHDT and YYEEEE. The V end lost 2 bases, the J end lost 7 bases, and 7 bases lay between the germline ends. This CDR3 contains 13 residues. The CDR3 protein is CASSFGTNSPLHF. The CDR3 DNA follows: TGTGCCAGCAGCTTCGGAACAAATTCACCCCTCCACTTT. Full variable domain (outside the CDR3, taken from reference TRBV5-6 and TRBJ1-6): DAGVTQSPTHLIKTRGQQVTLRCSPKSGHDTVSWYQQALGQGPQFIFQYYEEEERQRGNFPDRFSGHQFPNYSSELNVNALLLGDSALYLCASSFGTNSPLHFGNGTRLTVT.

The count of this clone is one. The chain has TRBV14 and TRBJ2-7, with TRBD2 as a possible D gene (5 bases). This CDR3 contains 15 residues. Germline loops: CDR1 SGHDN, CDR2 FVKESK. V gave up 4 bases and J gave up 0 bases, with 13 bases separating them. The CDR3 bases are TGTGCCAGCAGCCCCCGGGGTTCAAGCTCCTACGAGCAGTACTTC. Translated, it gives CASSPRGSSSYEQYF.

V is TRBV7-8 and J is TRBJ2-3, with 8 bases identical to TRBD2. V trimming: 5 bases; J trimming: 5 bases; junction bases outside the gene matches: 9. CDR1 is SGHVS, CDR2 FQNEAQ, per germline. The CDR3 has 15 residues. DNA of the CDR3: TGTGCCAGCAGCCGGGATAGCGGGGCGAGAGATACGCAGTATTTT. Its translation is CASSRDSGARDTQYF.

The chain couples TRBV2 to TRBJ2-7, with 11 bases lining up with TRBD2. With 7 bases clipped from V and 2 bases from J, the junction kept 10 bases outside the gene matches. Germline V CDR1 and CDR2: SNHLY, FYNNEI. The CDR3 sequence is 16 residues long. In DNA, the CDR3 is TGTGCCAGCAAGGCCACGACTAGCGGGGCAACCTACGAGCAGTACTTC. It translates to CASKATTSGATYEQYF.